These T cell receptor beta chains were read from a single sample in a study of cytomegalovirus exposure and HLA in healthy donors. Libraries were prepared by immunoSEQ multiplex PCR; TCRdb keeps only in-frame clonotypes and omits some of them. The data contain 150,000 to 200,000 clones, 70% to 80% of them singletons. The sequencing input was PBMCs. Every receptor here comes from a woman aged 40 to 49 in good health and CMV-seronegative. The CDR3 runs from the conserved cysteine through the conserved F or W. A D gene is named only where the DNA matches it firmly. The size field is filled for only some rows; it gives once, few, many or a size class.

TRBJ2-5 15 NA TRBD2 TRBV10-3 CAIRATSGGQETQYF TGTGCCATCAGAGCGACTAGCGGAGGCCAAGAGACCCAGTACTTC
TRBJ2-5 13 NA TRBD1 TRBV5-1 CASTRTGEETQYF TGCGCCAGCACCCGGACAGGGGAAGAGACCCAGTACTTC
TRBJ2-3 13 NA NA TRBV11-2 CASSLGPSDTQYF TGTGCCAGCAGCTTAGGGCCCTCAGATACGCAGTATTTT
TRBJ2-6 18 NA TRBD2 TRBV5-4 CASSLLDSGLSGANVLTF TGTGCCAGCAGCTTGTTGGATAGCGGGCTCTCGGGGGCCAACGTCCTGACTTTC
TRBJ2-7 12 NA TRBD2 TRBV18 CASSREGYEQYF TGTGCCAGCTCCCGGGAGGGCTACGAGCAGTACTTC
TRBJ2-1 15 NA NA TRBV11-2 CASSFPSIVYNEQFF TGTGCCAGCAGCTTCCCGAGTATCGTGTACAATGAGCAGTTCTTC
TRBJ2-5 11 NA TRBD2 TRBV20-1 CSAPDRGEQYF TGCAGTGCTCCAGACCGGGGGGAGCAGTACTTC
TRBJ2-1 17 NA TRBD2 TRBV10-3 CAISVSGGGRSYNEQFF TGTGCCATCAGTGTTAGCGGGGGGGGTAGGTCCTACAATGAGCAGTTCTTC
TRBJ2-3 15 NA NA TRBV4-3 CASSQGAGHTDTQYF TGCGCCAGCAGCCAAGGGGCGGGGCACACAGATACGCAGTATTTT
TRBJ2-1 13 NA NA TRBV10-2 CASSASYSNEQFF TGCGCCAGCAGCGCTTCCTACTCCAATGAGCAGTTCTTC
TRBJ2-1 16 NA NA TRBV9 CASSARTGESPDEQFF TGTGCCAGCAGCGCCCGTACAGGCGAGTCTCCCGATGAGCAGTTCTTC
TRBJ2-1 11 NA NA TRBV11-3 CASSLSDEQFF TGTGCCAGCAGCTTGAGTGATGAGCAGTTCTTC
TRBJ2-2 13 NA NA TRBV7-9 CSTMTPNTGELFF TGTTCCACTATGACACCGAACACCGGGGAGCTGTTTTTT
TRBJ2-1 15 few NA TRBV5-1 CASSLDVTEGDEQFF TGCGCCAGCAGCTTGGATGTTACCGAGGGGGATGAGCAGTTCTTC
TRBJ2-5 14 NA NA TRBV7-2 CASSEEGALAAQYF TGTGCCAGCAGCGAAGAGGGGGCTTTAGCGGCGCAGTACTTC
TRBJ2-5 15 NA TRBD2 TRBV7-2 CASSLDGLESGTQYF TGTGCCAGCAGCTTAGACGGACTAGAGTCGGGGACCCAGTACTTC
TRBJ2-7 16 once NA TRBV7-8 CASSLVASGDIYEQYF TGTGCCAGCAGCTTAGTCGCGTCAGGGGATATCTACGAGCAGTACTTC
TRBJ2-5 14 NA TRBD2 TRBV5-6 CASRLAGNQETQYF TGTGCCAGCCGACTAGCGGGGAACCAAGAGACCCAGTACTTC
TRBJ1-3 15 once NA TRBV28 CASSSATGSGNTIYF TGTGCCAGCAGTTCAGCGACAGGATCTGGAAACACCATATATTTT
TRBJ2-1 10 NA NA TRBV29-1 CSVGGYEQFF TGCAGCGTTGGAGGGTATGAGCAGTTCTTC
TRBJ2-3 17 few NA TRBV10-3 CAISGASGGVGTDTQYF TGTGCCATCAGTGGGGCCTCCGGTGGCGTAGGCACAGATACGCAGTATTTT
TRBJ2-1 15 NA TRBD2 TRBV5-4 CASSYWTSGANEQFF TGTGCCAGCAGCTATTGGACTAGCGGAGCCAATGAGCAGTTCTTC
TRBJ2-2 13 few NA TRBV7-9 CSSSLGQTGELFF TGTTCCAGCAGCTTAGGGCAGACCGGGGAGCTGTTTTTT
TRBJ2-7 14 NA NA TRBV7-2 CASSFSTGNHEQYF TGTGCCAGCAGCTTTTCAACAGGGAACCACGAGCAGTACTTC
TRBJ2-6 17 NA TRBD1 TRBV5-1 CASTQLQGSPGANGLTF TGCGCCAGCACCCAGTTACAGGGGTCCCCCGGGGCCAACGGCCTGACTTTC
TRBJ2-7 16 NA TRBD2 TRBV27 CASSLSPAGGGSEQYF TGTGCCAGCAGTTTATCTCCAGCGGGAGGGGGGTCGGAGCAGTACTTC
TRBJ2-7 15 NA NA TRBV6-1 CASSTQGPSYYEQYF TGTGCCAGCAGTACCCAGGGTCCCTCCTACTACGAGCAGTACTTC
TRBJ1-5 13 NA NA TRBV2 CASSGTSKQPQHF TGTGCCAGCAGTGGCACTTCGAAACAGCCCCAGCATTTT
TRBJ2-5 16 NA NA TRBV5-6 CASSWKQPGFTETQYF TGTGCCAGCAGCTGGAAACAGCCAGGGTTTACTGAGACCCAGTACTTC
TRBJ1-5 14 NA NA TRBV2 CASSERQANQPQHF TGTGCCAGCAGTGAAAGACAGGCCAACCAGCCCCAGCATTTT
TRBJ2-4 14 NA TRBD1 TRBV2 CASSKQGPENSQYF TGTGCCAGCAGCAAACAGGGGCCCGAAAACAGTCAGTACTTC
TRBJ2-5 18 NA TRBD2 TRBV5-1 CASSLAQTGRANGETQYF TGCGCCAGCAGCTTGGCCCAGACGGGGAGGGCCAACGGAGAGACCCAGTACTTC
TRBJ2-1 13 NA NA TRBV9 CASSAPSQEEQFF TGTGCCAGCAGCGCCCCCAGCCAGGAAGAGCAGTTCTTC
TRBJ1-1 14 once TRBD1 TRBV6-5 CASSYSDRALEAFF TGTGCCAGCAGTTACTCAGACAGGGCACTCGAAGCTTTCTTT
TRBJ2-7 13 NA NA TRBV28 CATAEGGSYEQYF TGTGCCACCGCGGAGGGCGGTTCCTACGAGCAGTACTTC
TRBJ2-5 12 NA TRBD2 TRBV30 CAWTSGQETQYF TGTGCCTGGACTAGCGGGCAAGAGACCCAGTACTTC
TRBJ2-1 13 NA TRBD1 TRBV9 CASSPGQGNEQFF TGTGCCAGCAGCCCAGGACAGGGGAATGAGCAGTTCTTC
TRBJ2-3 16 NA TRBD1 TRBV5-1 CASSLGTGGGTDTQYF TGCGCCAGCAGCTTAGGGACAGGGGGCGGCACAGATACGCAGTATTTT
TRBJ2-5 13 NA NA TRBV11-3 CASSLAGSRTQYF TGTGCCAGCAGCTTAGCAGGGTCCAGGACCCAGTACTTC
TRBJ2-7 11 NA NA TRBV30 CAWRGSYEQYF TGTGCCTGGCGGGGCTCCTACGAGCAGTACTTC
TRBJ2-1 12 once NA TRBV5-1 CASRGGSNEQFF TGCGCCAGCCGGGGTGGGTCCAATGAGCAGTTCTTC
TRBJ2-3 13 NA NA TRBV2 CASRPDSTDTQYF TGTGCCAGCAGACCAGACTCCACAGATACGCAGTATTTT
TRBJ1-1 15 NA TRBD1 TRBV4-3 CASSKPGQGNTEAFF TGCGCCAGCAGTAAACCGGGACAGGGCAACACTGAAGCTTTCTTT
TRBJ2-7 16 NA TRBD2 TRBV19 CASSKTPSGVTYEQYF TGTGCCAGTAGTAAAACCCCTAGCGGGGTCACTTACGAGCAGTACTTC
TRBJ2-1 16 NA TRBD2 TRBV4-2 CASSQVVSGGNNEQFF TGTGCCAGCAGCCAAGTAGTAAGCGGGGGAAACAATGAGCAGTTCTTC
TRBJ2-7 15 NA TRBD1 TRBV18 CASSTTGQASYEQYF TGTGCCAGCTCAACAACGGGACAGGCTTCCTACGAGCAGTACTTC
TRBJ2-7 17 NA TRBD2 TRBV28 CASSRTSGARGSEEQYF TGTGCCAGCAGTCGGACTAGCGGGGCCCGGGGGAGTGAGGAGCAGTACTTC
TRBJ1-1 13 NA NA TRBV5-1 CASSRDRNTEAFF TGCGCCAGCAGCCGTGACAGGAACACTGAAGCTTTCTTT
TRBJ2-5 14 NA TRBD1 TRBV12-5 CASGPTGKGGTQYF TGTGCTAGTGGCCCGACAGGGAAAGGGGGGACCCAGTACTTC